This T cell receptor beta chain stems from a study of CD8 T cells in ankylosing spondylitis. Study-level results: Disease-linked clones bore a CD8+ phenotype and were relatively rare in peripheral blood. Clones tied to disease were said to be significantly enriched in matched ankylosing spondylitis synovial fluid.

This CDR3 comprises 16 residues. CDR1 is KGHSH, CDR2 LQKENI, per germline. J gave up 0 bases and V 2 bases, and 7 bases lay outside the gene matches. TCRdb used MiXCR to reprocess the 5' RACE reads, holding one entry per CDR3 protein. The data contain about 130,000 distinct CDR3 sequences, roughly 6.6% of them singletons. This clonotype has at least ten counts. What it binds is not known. The sequencing sample was made of blood, either unsorted or a sorted T cell fraction (not recorded which). The source of this sequence is a male donor with ankylosing spondylitis or in good health (not recorded which). The V gene is TRBV18, the J gene TRBJ2-7, with 7 bases matching TRBD1. The CDR3: CASSPIRGPSSYEQYF. CDR3 in DNA: TGTGCCAGCTCACCAATAAGGGGGCCCAGCTCCTACGAGCAGTACTTC.